This record covers a single T cell receptor (beta chain). Its antigen is undetermined. One end of the junction varies from germline; a read error may be responsible. The V gene's germline CDR1 is DFQATT and CDR2 SNEGSKA (reference sequence). The CDR3 consists of 14 residues. The sample comes from a study of blood T cells in healthy people across ages. Study outcomes and limitations: With unsorted PBMCs, a conclusive comparison of naive versus antigen-experienced cells was not possible. Age advanced and TCR beta diversity per million T cells fell, roughly linearly.

Then a second PCR, running roughly 7 to 11 cycles, was carried out with a sample-barcoded 5' primer and a J-beta primer mix. TCRdb ran MiXCR on the 5' RACE reads and lists one entry per CDR3 protein. This sample carries about 970,000 distinct CDR3 sequences, roughly half of them seen once, and the ten largest clones take about 22%. What was sequenced was blood. The source of this sequence is a woman aged 55-75 years in good health. The rearrangement uses TRBV20-1 and TRBJ2-6; a possible D gene is TRBD1 (5 bases). For the CDR3, the DNA is TGCAGTGCTCAAGAGGAGACTGGGGCTAACGTCCTGACTTTC. Translated, it gives CSAQEETGANVLTF.